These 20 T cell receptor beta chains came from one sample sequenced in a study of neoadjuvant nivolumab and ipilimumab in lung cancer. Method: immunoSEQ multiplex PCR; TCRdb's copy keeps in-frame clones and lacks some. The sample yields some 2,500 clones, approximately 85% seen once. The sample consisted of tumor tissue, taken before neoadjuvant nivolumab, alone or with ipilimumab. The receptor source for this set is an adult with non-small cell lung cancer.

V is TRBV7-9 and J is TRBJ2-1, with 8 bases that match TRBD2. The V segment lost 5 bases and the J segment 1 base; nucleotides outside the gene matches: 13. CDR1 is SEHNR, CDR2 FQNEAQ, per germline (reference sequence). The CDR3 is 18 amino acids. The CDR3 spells CASSPGLVSIRSYNEQFF. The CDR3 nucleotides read TGTGCCAGCAGCCCGGGACTAGTTTCCATAAGATCCTACAATGAGCAGTTCTTC.

CDR3 sequence reads: CASSFGSSGNTIYF. As DNA, the CDR3 is TGTGCCAGCAGCTTCGGCAGCTCTGGAAACACCATATATTTT. This sequence joins TRBV5-4 and TRBJ1-3; D is uncertain. V was cut by 2 bases and J by 0 bases, with 6 bases left in between. CDR1 and CDR2 (germline): SGHNT, YYREEE (reference sequence). The CDR3 is made up of 14 amino acids.

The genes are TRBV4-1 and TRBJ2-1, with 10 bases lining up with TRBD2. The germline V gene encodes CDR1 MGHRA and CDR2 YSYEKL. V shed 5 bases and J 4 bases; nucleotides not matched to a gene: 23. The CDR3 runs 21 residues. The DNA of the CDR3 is TGCGCCAGCAGCTTAAAGGGGTATAGCGGGAGGCCTTCTCTTCAATACAATGAGCAGTTCTTC. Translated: CASSLKGYSGRPSLQYNEQFF.

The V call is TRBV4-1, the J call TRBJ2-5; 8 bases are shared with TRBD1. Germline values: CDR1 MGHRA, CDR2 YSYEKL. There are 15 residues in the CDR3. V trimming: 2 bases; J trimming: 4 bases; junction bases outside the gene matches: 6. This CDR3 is CASSQTRGRLETQYF. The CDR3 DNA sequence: TGCGCCAGCAGCCAAACCAGGGGGCGGTTAGAGACCCAGTACTTC.

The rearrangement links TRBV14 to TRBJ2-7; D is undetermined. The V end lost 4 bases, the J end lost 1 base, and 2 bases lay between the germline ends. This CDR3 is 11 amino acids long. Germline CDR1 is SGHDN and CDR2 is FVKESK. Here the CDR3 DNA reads TGTGCCAGCAGCCGATCCTACGAGCAGTACTTC. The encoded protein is CASSRSYEQYF.

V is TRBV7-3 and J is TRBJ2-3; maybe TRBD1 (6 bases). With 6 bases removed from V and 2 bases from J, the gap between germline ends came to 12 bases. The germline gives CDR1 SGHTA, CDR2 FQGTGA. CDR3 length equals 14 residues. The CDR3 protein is CASSNTGPTDTQYF. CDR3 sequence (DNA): TGTGCCAGCAGTAATACAGGGCCCACAGATACGCAGTATTTT.

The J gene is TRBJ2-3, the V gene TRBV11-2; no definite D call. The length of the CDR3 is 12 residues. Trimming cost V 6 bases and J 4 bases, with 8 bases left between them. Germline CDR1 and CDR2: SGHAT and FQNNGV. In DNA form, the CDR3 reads TGTGCCAGCAGTCTACGGGCAGATACGCAGTATTTT. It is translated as CASSLRADTQYF.

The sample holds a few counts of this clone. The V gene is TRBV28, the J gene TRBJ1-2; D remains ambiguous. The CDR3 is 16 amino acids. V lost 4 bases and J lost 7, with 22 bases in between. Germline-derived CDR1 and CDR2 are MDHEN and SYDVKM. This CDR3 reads CASSSLGPLVKGGYTF. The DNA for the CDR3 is TGTGCCAGCAGTTCTCTCGGGCCTCTCGTCAAAGGTGGCTACACCTTC.

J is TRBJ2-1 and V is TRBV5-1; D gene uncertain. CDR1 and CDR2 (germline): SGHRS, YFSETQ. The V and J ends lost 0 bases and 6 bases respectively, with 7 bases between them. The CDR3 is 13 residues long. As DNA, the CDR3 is TGCGCCAGCAGCTTGGCGACCGGCAATGAGCAGTTCTTC. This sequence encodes CASSLATGNEQFF.

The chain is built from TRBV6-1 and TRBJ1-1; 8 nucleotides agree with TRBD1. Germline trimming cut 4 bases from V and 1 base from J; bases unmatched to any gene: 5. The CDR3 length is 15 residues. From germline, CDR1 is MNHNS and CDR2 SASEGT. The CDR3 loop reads CASSAGQGKNTEAFF. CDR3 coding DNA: TGTGCCAGCAGTGCTGGACAGGGTAAGAACACTGAAGCTTTCTTT.

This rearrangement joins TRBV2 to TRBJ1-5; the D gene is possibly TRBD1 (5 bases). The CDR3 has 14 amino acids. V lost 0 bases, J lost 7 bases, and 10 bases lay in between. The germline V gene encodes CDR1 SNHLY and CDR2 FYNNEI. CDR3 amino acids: CASSEAGVDQPQHF. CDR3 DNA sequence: TGTGCCAGCAGTGAAGCGGGGGTCGACCAGCCCCAGCATTTT.

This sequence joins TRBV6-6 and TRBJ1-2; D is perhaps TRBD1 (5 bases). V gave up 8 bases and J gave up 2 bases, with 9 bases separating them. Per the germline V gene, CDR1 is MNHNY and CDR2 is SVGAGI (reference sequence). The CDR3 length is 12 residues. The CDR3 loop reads CASLGGNYGYTF. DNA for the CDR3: TGTGCCAGCCTGGGGGGGAACTATGGCTACACCTTC.

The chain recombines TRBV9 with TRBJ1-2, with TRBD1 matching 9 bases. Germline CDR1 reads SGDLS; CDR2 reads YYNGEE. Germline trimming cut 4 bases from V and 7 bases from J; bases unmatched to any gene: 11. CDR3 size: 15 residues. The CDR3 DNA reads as TGTGCCAGCAGCCCAGAGGGGGGGACAGGGAGTGGCTACACCTTC. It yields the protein CASSPEGGTGSGYTF.

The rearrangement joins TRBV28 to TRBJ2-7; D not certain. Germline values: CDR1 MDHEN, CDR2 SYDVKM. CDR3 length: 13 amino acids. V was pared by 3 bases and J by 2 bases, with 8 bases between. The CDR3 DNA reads TGTGCCAGCAGTTTTAACAGCCCCTACGAGCAGTACTTC. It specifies CASSFNSPYEQYF.

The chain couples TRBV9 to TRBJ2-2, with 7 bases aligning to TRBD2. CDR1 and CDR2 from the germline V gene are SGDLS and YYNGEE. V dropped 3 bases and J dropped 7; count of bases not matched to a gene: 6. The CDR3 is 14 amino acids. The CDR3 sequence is CASSGLAMDGELFF. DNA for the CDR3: TGTGCCAGCAGCGGACTAGCCATGGACGGGGAGCTGTTTTTT.

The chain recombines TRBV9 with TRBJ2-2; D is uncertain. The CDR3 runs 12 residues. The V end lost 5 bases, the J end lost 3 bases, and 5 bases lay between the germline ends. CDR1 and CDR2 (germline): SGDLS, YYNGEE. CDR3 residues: CASSPYTGELFF. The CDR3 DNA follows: TGTGCCAGCAGTCCGTACACCGGGGAGCTGTTTTTT.

The CDR3 is CASSGLATNYGYTF. CDR3 nucleotides: TGTGCCAGCAGTGGGCTGGCAACTAACTATGGCTACACCTTC. V usage is TRBV6-5 and J usage is TRBJ1-2; no reliable D call. The CDR3 contains 14 residues. Trimming stripped 5 bases from V and 0 bases from J, with 10 bases between. Germline-derived CDR1 and CDR2 are MNHEY and SVGAGI.

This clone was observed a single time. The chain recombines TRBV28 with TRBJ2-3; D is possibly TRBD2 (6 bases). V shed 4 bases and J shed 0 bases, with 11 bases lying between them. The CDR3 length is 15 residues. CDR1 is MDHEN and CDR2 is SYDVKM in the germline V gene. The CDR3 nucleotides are TGTGCCAGCAGTTGGAGGGAACCTAGCACAGATACGCAGTATTTT. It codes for CASSWREPSTDTQYF.

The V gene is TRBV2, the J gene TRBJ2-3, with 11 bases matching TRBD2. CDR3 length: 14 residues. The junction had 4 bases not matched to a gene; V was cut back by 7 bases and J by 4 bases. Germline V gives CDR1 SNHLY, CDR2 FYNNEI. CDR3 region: CASNRLAGSDTQYF. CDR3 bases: TGTGCCAGCAATCGACTAGCGGGATCAGATACGCAGTATTTT.

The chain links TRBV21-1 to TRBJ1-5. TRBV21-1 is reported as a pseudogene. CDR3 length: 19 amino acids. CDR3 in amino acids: CASSKRTRKAPYSNQPQHF. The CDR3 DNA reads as TGTGCCAGCAGCAAAAGGACGAGGAAGGCCCCATATAGCAATCAGCCGCAGCATTTT.